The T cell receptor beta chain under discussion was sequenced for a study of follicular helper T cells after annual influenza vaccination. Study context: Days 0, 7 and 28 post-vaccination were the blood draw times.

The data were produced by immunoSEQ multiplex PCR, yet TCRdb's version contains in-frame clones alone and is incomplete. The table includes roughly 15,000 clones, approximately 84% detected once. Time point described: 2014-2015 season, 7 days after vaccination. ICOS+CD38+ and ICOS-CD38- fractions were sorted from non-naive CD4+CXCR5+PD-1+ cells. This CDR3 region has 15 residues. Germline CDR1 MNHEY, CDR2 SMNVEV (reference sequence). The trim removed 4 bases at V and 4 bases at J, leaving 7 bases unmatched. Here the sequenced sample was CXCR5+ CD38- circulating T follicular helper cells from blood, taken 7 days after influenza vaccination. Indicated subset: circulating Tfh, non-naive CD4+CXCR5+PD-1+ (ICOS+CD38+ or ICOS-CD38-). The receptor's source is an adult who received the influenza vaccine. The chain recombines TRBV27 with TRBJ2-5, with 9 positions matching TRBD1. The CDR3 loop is CASSSGQGEGETQYF. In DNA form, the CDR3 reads TGTGCCAGCAGTTCGGGACAGGGTGAGGGAGAGACCCAGTACTTC.